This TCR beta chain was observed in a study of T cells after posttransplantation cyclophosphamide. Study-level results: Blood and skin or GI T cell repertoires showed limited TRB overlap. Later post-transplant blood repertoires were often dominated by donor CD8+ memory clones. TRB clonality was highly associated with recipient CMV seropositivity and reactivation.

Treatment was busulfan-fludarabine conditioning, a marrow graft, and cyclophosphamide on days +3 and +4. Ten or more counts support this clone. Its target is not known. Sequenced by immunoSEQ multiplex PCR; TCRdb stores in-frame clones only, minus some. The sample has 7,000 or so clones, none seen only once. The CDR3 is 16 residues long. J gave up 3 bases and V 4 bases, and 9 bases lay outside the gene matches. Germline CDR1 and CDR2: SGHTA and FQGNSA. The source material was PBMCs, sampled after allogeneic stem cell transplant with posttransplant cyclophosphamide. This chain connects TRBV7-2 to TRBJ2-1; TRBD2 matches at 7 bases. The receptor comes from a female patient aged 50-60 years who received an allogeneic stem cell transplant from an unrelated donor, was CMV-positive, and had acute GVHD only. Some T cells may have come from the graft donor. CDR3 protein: CASSSSTSLLYNEQFF. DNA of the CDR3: TGTGCCAGCAGCTCTTCGACTAGCCTTCTCTACAATGAGCAGTTCTTC.